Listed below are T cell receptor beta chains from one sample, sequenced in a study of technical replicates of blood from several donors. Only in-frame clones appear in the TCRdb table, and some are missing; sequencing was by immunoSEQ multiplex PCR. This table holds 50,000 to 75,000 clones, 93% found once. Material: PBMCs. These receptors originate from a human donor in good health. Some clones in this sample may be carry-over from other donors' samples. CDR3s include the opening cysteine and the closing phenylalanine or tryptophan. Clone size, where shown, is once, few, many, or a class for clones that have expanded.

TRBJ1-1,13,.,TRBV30,CACRRGFGTEAFF
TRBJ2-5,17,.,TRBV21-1,CASTINSCLPFQETQYF
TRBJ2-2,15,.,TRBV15,CATRSDRGRTGELFF
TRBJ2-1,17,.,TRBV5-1,CASSLDPGQGKMDEQFF
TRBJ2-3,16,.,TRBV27,CASSVDLAGVGDTQYF
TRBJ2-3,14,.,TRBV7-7,CASSSGLSGDTQYF
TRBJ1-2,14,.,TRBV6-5,CASSPPGETYGYTF
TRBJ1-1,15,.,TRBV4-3,CASSQVKSLNTEAFF
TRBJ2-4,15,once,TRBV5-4,CASSLEARGGLDQYF
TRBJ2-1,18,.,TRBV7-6,CASSPGTGTSGRLDEQFF
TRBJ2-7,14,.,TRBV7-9,CASSLAGQAYEQYF
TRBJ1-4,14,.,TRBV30,CAWSVQGAREKLFF
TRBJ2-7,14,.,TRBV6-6,CASSAHQDPYEQYF
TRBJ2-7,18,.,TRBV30,CAWRQPPGLARGFYEQYF
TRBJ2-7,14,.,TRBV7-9,CASSLSTTTGEQYF
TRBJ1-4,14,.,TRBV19,CASSIGTGPEKLFF
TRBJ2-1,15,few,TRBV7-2,CASSLQTGGYNEQFF
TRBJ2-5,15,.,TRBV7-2,CASRVGVRVGETQYF
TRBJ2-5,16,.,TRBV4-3,CASSQGRSARGETQYF
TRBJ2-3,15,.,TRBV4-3,CASASGGARTDTQYF
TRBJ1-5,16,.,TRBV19,CASSIAGGTGYQPQHF
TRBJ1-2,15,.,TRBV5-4,CASSAKTGGNYGYTF
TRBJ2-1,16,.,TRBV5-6,CASSLYGSGGREEQFF
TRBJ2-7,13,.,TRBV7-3,CASSLPPSSEQYF
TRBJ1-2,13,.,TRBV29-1,CSVDPGTNYGYTF
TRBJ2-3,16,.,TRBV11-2,CASSRLAGGSTDTQYF
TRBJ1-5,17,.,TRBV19,CASSMPNDRGRNQPQHF
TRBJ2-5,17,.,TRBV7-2,CASTNRLAGGLAETQYF
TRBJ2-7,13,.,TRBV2,CASSERGTGGLNF
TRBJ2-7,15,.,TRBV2,CASSERAGGVQEQYF
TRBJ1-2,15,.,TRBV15,CATSRVADRGGGYTF
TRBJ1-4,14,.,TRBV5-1,CASSPGQGGEKLFF
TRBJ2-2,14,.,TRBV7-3,CASSLLANTGELFF
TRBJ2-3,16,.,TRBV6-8,CASTIVGTSGNYTQYF
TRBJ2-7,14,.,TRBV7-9,CASSLTPGTYEQYF
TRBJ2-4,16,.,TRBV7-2,CASSRGPSGTENIQYF
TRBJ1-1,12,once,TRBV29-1,CSVVGGDTEAFF
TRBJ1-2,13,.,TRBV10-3,CATGTGGANGYTF
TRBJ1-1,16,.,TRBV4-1,CASSQVIPGRNTEAFF
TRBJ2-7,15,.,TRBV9,CASSVGSGRVYEQYF
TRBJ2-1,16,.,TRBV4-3,CASSPLSSGLGNEQFF
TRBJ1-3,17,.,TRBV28,CASSLPPQGPSGNTIYF
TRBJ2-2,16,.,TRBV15,CATSRPGQADTGELFF
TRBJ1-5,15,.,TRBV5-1,CASSWQGIEGQPQHF
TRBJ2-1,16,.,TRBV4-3,CASSQDRTVSYNEQFF
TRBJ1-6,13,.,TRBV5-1,CASSLNRRSPLHF
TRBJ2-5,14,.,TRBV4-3,CASSRSTGGETQYF
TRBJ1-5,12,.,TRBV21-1,CAPLRGDQPQHF
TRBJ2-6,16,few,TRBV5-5,CASSALPSSGANVLTF
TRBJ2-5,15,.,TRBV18,CASSPGTSGDETQYF
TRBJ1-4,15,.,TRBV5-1,CASSQSGTRYEKLFF
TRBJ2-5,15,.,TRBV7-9,CASSPSTQARETQYF
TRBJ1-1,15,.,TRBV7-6,CASSLVGGWGTEAFF
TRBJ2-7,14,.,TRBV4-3,CASSMQGTPYEQYF
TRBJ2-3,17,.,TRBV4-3,CASKQDLTGGYTDTQYF